The rows below give T cell receptor beta chains drawn from one sample of a study of blood T cell repertoires in COVID-19. Generated by immunoSEQ multiplex PCR, the TCRdb table keeps only in-frame clones and is missing some. This table has under 200,000 clones, around 85% appearing once. The sequencing input was peripheral blood. These receptor sequences come from a woman aged 55-69 years with COVID-19, enrolled during active disease. The CDR3 runs from the conserved cysteine through the conserved F or W. D genes are given only for firm matches. Size is omitted from some rows. Given values are once, few, many or a class for expanded clones.

d_call j_call v_call clone_size cdr3_aa cdr3_nt
TRBD2 TRBJ2-3 TRBV11-3 NA CASSSGLAGGFPTDTQYF TGTGCCAGCAGCTCGGGACTAGCGGGAGGGTTCCCCACAGATACGCAGTATTTT
TRBD1 TRBJ1-5 TRBV27 once CASSPSLGTAYQPQHF TGTGCCAGCAGTCCAAGTCTGGGGACAGCTTATCAGCCCCAGCATTTT
NA TRBJ1-1 TRBV3-1/TRBV3-2 few CASSLRVAGDTEAFF TGTGCCAGCAGCCTCAGGGTGGCAGGGGACACTGAAGCTTTCTTT
NA TRBJ1-1 TRBV6-6 NA CASSLAPGLNTEAFF TGTGCCAGCAGTTTGGCCCCAGGGTTGAACACTGAAGCTTTCTTT
NA TRBJ1-1 TRBV19 NA CASSPDTRNTEAFF TGTGCCAGTAGCCCGGACACTCGGAACACTGAAGCTTTCTTT
NA TRBJ1-2 TRBV27 once CASRWTAMRANYGYTF TGTGCCAGCAGGTGGACAGCCATGAGAGCTAACTATGGCTACACCTTC
NA TRBJ1-2 TRBV7-9 NA CASETENYGYTF TGTGCCAGCGAAACGGAGAACTATGGCTACACCTTC
TRBD2 TRBJ2-1 TRBV4-3 NA CASSPGGAGDNEQFF TGCGCCAGCAGCCCCGGCGGTGCGGGAGACAATGAGCAGTTCTTC
TRBD2 TRBJ2-2 TRBV7-7 NA CASSPSGTSFSGELFF TGTGCTAGCAGCCCTTCTGGGACTAGTTTCTCCGGGGAGCTGTTTTTT
NA TRBJ2-7 TRBV6-1 NA CASSEAGRGDEQYF TGTGCCAGCAGTGAAGCTGGAAGGGGCGACGAGCAGTACTTC
NA TRBJ1-4 TRBV5-8 NA CASPPEVEKLFF TGTGCCAGCCCCCCGGAGGTTGAAAAACTGTTTTTT
NA TRBJ1-2 TRBV12-3/TRBV12-4 NA CASSAAPGYTF TGTGCCAGCTCCGCGGCCCCTGGCTACACCTTC
TRBD1 TRBJ2-1 TRBV27 NA CASSSWSGTGAHNEQFF TGTGCCAGCAGTTCATGGAGCGGGACAGGGGCCCACAATGAGCAGTTCTTC